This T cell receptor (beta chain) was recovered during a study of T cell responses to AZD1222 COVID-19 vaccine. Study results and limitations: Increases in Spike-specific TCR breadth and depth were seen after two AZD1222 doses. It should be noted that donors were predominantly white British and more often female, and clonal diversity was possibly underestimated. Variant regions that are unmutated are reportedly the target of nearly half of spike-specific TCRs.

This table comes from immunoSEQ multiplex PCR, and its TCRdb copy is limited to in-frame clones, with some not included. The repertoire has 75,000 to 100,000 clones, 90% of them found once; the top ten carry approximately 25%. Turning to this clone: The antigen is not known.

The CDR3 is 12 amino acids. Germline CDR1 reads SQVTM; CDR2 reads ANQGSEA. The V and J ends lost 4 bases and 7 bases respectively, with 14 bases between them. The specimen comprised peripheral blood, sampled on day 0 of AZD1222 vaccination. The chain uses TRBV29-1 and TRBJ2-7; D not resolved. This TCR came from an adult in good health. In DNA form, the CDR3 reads TGCAGCGTTGTCGTCAGCGCCAAGGAGCAGTACTTC. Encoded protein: CSVVVSAKEQYF.